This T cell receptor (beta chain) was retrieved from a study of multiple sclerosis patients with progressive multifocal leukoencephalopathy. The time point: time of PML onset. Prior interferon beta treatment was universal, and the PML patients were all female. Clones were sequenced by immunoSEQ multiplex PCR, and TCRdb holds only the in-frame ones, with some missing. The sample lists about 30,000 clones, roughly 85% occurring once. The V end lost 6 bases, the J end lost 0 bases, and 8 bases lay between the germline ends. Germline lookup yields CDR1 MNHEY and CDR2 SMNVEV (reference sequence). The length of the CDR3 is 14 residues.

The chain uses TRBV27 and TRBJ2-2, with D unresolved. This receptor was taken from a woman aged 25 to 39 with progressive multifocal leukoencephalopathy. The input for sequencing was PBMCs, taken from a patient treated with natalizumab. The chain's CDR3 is CASRRGPNTGELFF. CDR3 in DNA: TGTGCCAGCAGGCGTGGGCCGAACACCGGGGAGCTGTTTTTT.